This TCR beta chain is from a study of beta chain features in type 1 diabetes. With 1 base removed from V and 3 bases from J, the gap between germline ends came to 13 bases. The CDR3 runs 15 residues. CDR1 is SGHRS, CDR2 YFSETQ, per germline. Sequencing targeted expressed TCRB transcripts, as all isolated RNA had been reverse transcribed. Repertoires were generated with immunoSEQ multiplex PCR, while TCRdb's copy carries only in-frame clones and drops some. Among some 220,000 clones listed, about a tenth were seen once. This clone was counted a few times. Sequencing input: central memory CD4+ T cells from blood. The chain is built from TRBV5-1 and TRBJ2-5; the D is unclear. This clonotype originated in a man between 18 and 29 years old in good health. The CDR3 sequence: CASSLILANEETQYF. DNA of the CDR3: TGCGCCAGCAGCTTGATATTGGCTAACGAAGAGACCCAGTACTTC.